Reported below is one TCR beta chain. This sample is drawn from a study of blood T cell repertoires in COVID-19. Trimming removed 1 base at V and 6 bases at J, with 17 bases between. This CDR3 has 16 amino acids. CDR1 LGHDT and CDR2 YNNKEL come from the germline V gene (reference sequence). Original processing methods: From reference gene primer amplification, estimates of nucleated cell counts were derived. Using immunoSEQ multiplex PCR, the repertoire was profiled, and TCRdb retains in-frame clones only, with some absent. V, J and clone size are taken as reported in that table, and D and trimming were inferred from the DNA itself. The sample contains over 200,000 clones, roughly 90% of which appear only once.

The receptor comes from a woman aged 55-70 years with acute or convalescent COVID-19. The chain employs TRBV3-1 (or the pseudogene TRBV3-2) and TRBJ2-3, with D tentatively TRBD2 (7 bases). Sequenced input: peripheral blood. This chain's CDR3 is CASSQGLREGGDTQYF. The CDR3 coding sequence is TGTGCCAGCAGCCAAGGCCTCCGAGAGGGGGGGGATACGCAGTATTTT.